The 2 T cell receptor beta chains below all came from one sample that was sequenced in a study of cytomegalovirus exposure and HLA in healthy donors. Researchers ran the PCR with 60 Vbeta and 13 Jbeta primers. The method was immunoSEQ multiplex PCR; TCRdb's version includes in-frame clones alone and lacks a portion of them. The sample lists 95,000 to 100,000 clones, approximately 89% occurring once. Sequenced material: PBMCs. The receptors here all came from a man aged 25-40 years in good health and CMV-seronegative.

The chain has TRBV25-1 and TRBJ2-1; D remains ambiguous. CDR3 size: 14 residues. Per germline, CDR1 MGHDK and CDR2 SYGVNS. V was shortened by 2 bases and J by 7 bases, with 12 bases between the two germline ends. CDR3 nucleotides: TGTGCCAGCAGTGAACCGACACTTGAAAATGAGCAGTTCTTC. This encodes CASSEPTLENEQFF.

The sample holds one count of this clone. The chain has TRBV27 and TRBJ1-5, with D uncertain. Germline lookup yields CDR1 MNHEY and CDR2 SMNVEV (reference sequence). The V end was cut by 2 bases, the J end by 7 bases, with 9 bases between. CDR3 length: 13 amino acids. The CDR3 sequence: CASSLGGLQPQHF. The CDR3 coding sequence is TGTGCCAGCAGTTTAGGAGGGTTGCAGCCCCAGCATTTT.